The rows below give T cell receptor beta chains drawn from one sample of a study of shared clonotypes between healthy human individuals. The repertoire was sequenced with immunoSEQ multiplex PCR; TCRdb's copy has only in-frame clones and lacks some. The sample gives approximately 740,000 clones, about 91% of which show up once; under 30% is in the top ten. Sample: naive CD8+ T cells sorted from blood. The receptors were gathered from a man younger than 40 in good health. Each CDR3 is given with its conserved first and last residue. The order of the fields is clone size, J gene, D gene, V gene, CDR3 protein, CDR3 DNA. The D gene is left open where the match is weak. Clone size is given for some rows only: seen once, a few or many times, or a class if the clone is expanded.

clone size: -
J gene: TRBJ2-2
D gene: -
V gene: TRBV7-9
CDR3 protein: CASSLGKYRDTGELFF
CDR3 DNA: TGTGCCAGCAGCTTAGGGAAGTACAGGGACACCGGGGAGCTGTTTTTT

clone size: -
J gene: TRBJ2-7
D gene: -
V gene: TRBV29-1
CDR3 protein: CSVEDPPYEQYF
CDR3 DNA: TGCAGCGTTGAAGATCCCCCCTACGAGCAGTACTTC

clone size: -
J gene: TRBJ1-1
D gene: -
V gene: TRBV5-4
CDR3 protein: CATKGDTEAFF
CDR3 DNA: TGTGCAACCAAAGGGGACACTGAAGCTTTCTTT

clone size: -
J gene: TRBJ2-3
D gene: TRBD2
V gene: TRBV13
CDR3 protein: CASSPGLAGGGTDTQYF
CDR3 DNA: TGTGCCAGCAGCCCTGGACTAGCGGGAGGCGGCACAGATACGCAGTATTTT

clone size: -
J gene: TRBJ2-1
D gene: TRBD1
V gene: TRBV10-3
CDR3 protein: CAISESTGAYNEQFF
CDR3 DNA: TGTGCCATCAGTGAGTCTACAGGGGCCTACAATGAGCAGTTCTTC

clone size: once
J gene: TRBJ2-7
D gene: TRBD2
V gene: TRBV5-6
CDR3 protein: CASSLGTSAILYEQYF
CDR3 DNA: TGTGCCAGCAGCTTGGGAACTAGCGCAATACTCTACGAGCAGTACTTC

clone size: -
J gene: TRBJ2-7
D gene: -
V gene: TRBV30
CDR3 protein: CAWSGPPHYEQYF
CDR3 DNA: TGTGCCTGGAGTGGGCCGCCTCACTACGAGCAGTACTTC

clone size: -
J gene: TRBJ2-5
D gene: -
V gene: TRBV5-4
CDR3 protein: CASSRRGEGQETQYF
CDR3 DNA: TGTGCCAGCAGCCGGAGGGGGGAGGGCCAAGAGACCCAGTACTTC

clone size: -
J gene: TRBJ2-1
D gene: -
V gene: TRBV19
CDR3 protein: CASSEYNEQFF
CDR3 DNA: TGTGCCAGTAGCGAGTACAATGAGCAGTTCTTC

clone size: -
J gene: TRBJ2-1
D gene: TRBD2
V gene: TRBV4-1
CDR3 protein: CASSQEFGAGLFF
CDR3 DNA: TGCGCCAGCAGCCAAGAATTTGGAGCGGGGTTGTTCTTC

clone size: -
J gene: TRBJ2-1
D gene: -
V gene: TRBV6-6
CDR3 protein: CASRKDSSSYNEQFF
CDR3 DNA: TGTGCCAGCAGAAAGGACAGTAGCTCCTACAATGAGCAGTTCTTC

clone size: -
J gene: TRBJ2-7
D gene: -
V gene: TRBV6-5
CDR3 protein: CASSYFQGGYYEQYF
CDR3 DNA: TGTGCCAGCAGTTACTTTCAGGGGGGATACTACGAGCAGTACTTC

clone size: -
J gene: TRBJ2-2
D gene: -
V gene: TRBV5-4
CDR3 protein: CASSITGIGTGELFF
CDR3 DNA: TGTGCCAGCAGCATCACAGGGATTGGCACCGGGGAGCTGTTTTTT

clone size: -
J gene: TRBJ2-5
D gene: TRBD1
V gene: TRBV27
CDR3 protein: CASSLGTGGWTQYF
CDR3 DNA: TGTGCCAGCAGTTTGGGGACAGGGGGGTGGACCCAGTACTTC

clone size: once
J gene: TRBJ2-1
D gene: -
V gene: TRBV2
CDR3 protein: CASSDARQPYNEQFF
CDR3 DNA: TGTGCCAGCAGCGACGCGCGGCAGCCCTACAATGAGCAGTTCTTC

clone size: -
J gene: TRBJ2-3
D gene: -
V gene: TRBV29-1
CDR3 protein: CSAHRANTDTQYF
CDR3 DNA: TGCAGCGCCCACAGGGCGAACACAGATACGCAGTATTTT

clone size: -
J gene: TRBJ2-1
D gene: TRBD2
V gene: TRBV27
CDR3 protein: CASSPGLAYNEQFF
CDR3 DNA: TGTGCCAGCAGTCCGGGACTAGCATACAATGAGCAGTTCTTC

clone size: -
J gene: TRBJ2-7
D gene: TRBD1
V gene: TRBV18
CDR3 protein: CASSLTGGPGEQYF
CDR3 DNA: TGTGCCAGCTCACTTACAGGGGGGCCGGGCGAGCAGTACTTC

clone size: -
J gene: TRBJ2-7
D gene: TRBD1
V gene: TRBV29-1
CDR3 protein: CSVVRRDRVDEQYF
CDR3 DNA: TGCAGCGTCGTTCGGAGGGACAGGGTAGACGAGCAGTACTTC

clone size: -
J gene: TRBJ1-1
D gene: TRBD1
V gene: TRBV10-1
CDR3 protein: CASSNTGGLYTEAFF
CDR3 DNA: TGCGCCAGCAGTAATACAGGGGGGTTGTACACTGAAGCTTTCTTT

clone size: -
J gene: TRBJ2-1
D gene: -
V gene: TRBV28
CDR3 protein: CASSLYSYEQFF
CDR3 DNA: TGTGCCAGCAGTTTATATAGTTACGAGCAGTTCTTC

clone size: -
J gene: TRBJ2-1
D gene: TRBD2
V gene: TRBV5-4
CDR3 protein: CASSPGLAGIGQFF
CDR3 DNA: TGTGCCAGCAGTCCGGGACTAGCGGGCATAGGGCAGTTCTTC

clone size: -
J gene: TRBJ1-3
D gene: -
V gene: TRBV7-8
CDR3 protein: CASSLPPQSSSGNTIYF
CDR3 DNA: TGTGCCAGCAGCTTACCCCCCCAGTCAAGCTCTGGAAACACCATATATTTT

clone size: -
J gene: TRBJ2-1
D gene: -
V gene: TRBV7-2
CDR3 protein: CASSFAGSYNEQFF
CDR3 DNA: TGTGCCAGCAGCTTCGCGGGAAGCTACAATGAGCAGTTCTTC

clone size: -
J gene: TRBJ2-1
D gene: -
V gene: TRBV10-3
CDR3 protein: CAISESVYDEQFF
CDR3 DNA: TGTGCCATCAGTGAGTCGGTCTACGATGAGCAGTTCTTC